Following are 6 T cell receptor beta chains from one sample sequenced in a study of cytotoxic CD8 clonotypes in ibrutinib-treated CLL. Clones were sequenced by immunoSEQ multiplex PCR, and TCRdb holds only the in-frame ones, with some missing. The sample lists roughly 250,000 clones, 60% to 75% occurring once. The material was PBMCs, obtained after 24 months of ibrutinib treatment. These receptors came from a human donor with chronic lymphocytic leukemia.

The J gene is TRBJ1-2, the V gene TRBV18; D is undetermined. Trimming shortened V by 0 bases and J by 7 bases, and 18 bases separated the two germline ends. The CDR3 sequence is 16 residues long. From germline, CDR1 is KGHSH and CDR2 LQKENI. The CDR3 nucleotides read TGTGCCAGCTCACCACCCGGTCCGTCAGCGCTTCTTGGCTACACCTTC. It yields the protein CASSPPGPSALLGYTF. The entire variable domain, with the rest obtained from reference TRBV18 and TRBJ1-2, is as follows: NAGVMQNPRHLVRRRGQEARLRCSPMKGHSHVYWYRQLPEEGLKFMVYLQKENIIDESGMPKERFSAEFPKEGPSILRIQQVVRGDSAAYFCASSPPGPSALLGYTFGSGTRLTVV.

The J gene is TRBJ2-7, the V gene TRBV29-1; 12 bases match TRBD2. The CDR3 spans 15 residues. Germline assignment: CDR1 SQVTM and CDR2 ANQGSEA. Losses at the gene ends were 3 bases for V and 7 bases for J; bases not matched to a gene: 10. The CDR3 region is CSVDPGLAGQGEQYF. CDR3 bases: TGCAGCGTTGACCCTGGACTAGCGGGACAGGGAGAGCAGTACTTC.

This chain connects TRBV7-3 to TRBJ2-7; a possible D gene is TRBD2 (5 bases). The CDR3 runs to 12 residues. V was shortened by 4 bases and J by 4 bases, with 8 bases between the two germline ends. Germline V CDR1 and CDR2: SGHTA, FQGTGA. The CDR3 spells CASSSGNYEQYF. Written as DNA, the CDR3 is TGTGCCAGCAGCTCGGGAAATTACGAGCAGTACTTC.

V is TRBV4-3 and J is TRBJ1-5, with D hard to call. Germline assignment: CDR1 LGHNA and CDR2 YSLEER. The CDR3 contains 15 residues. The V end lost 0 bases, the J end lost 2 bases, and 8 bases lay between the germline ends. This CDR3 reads CASSQDGGGNQPQHF. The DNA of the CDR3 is TGCGCCAGCAGCCAAGATGGAGGTGGCAATCAGCCCCAGCATTTT.

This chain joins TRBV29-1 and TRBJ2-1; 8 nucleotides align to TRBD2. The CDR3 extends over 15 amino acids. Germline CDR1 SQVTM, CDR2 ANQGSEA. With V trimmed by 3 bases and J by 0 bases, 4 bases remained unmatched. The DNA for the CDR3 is TGCAGCGTTGATAGGACTAGCCGCTCCTACAATGAGCAGTTCTTC. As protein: CSVDRTSRSYNEQFF.

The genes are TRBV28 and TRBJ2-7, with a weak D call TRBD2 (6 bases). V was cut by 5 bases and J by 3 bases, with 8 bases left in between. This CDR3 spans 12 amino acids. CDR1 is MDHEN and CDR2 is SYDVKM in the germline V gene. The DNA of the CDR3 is TGTGCCAGCAGTCGGGACTTCTACGAGCAGTACTTC. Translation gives CASSRDFYEQYF.